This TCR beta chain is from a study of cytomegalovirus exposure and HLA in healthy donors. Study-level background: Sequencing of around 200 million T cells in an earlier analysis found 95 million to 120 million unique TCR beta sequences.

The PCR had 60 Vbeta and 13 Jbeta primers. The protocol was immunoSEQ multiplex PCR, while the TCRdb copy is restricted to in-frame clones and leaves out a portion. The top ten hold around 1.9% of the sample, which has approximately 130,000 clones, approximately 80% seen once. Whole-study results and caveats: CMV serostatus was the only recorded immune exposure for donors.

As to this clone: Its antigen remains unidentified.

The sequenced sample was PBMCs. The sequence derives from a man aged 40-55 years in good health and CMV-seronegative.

CDR3 residues: CASSLRTGNTGELFF. DNA of the CDR3: TGTGCCAGCAGTCTTAGGACAGGGAACACCGGGGAGCTGTTTTTT. The chain carries TRBV7-6 and TRBJ2-2; 7 bases fit TRBD1. Germline assignment: CDR1 SGHVS and CDR2 FNYEAQ. The CDR3 sequence is 15 residues long. J lost 1 base, V lost 6 bases, and 5 bases had no gene match.